The source of this T cell receptor (beta chain) is a study of neurological immune-mediated disorders. The time point here: longitudinal time-point 1 (baseline). TCRdb ran MiXCR on the 5' RACE reads and lists one entry per CDR3 protein. The table has around 69,000 distinct CDR3 sequences, 9.5% to 13% seen once. The CDR3 length is 16 residues. V lost 6 bases to trimming and J lost 4 bases; unmatched junction nucleotides: 12. Per germline, CDR1 MDHEN and CDR2 SYDVKM. This clonotype appeared many times. The sequencing input was PBMCs. The TCR sequence derives from a man aged 30 to 39 in good health. V gene TRBV28 combines with J gene TRBJ2-5, with 9 bases lining up with TRBD2. CDR3 loop: CASSTPTSGVPETQYF. The CDR3 nucleotides are TGTGCCAGCAGCACTCCGACTAGCGGAGTCCCAGAGACCCAGTACTTC.